These 18 T cell receptor beta chains were sequenced from one sample in a study of CD8 T cells in ankylosing spondylitis listed by TCRdb under 2017. The method behind the library was 5' RACE. The run used an Illumina HiSeq 2500. TCRdb trimmed public reads at Q25 via fastp, called clones via MiXCR and kept in-frame beta chains. For every CDR3 protein sequence, its rows merge into one entry that carries the most common genes and DNA. The sample includes nearly 350,000 distinct CDR3 sequences, with approximately 15% observed a single time. Of the sample, 0.9% to 1.2% falls within the top ten clones. Sequenced sample: blood, either unsorted or a sorted T cell fraction (not recorded which). All receptors derive from a male donor with ankylosing spondylitis or in good health (not recorded which).

Only one count was recorded for this clonotype. The rearrangement joins TRBV3-1 to TRBJ2-7, with a tentative D call TRBD2 (6 bases). Trimming took 4 bases from V and 4 from J, leaving 11 bases between them. CDR1 LGHDT and CDR2 YNNKEL come from the germline V gene (reference sequence). The CDR3 covers 13 residues. DNA for the CDR3: TGTGCCAGCAGCCGCGGGGCAACGTACGAGCAGTACTTC. This encodes CASSRGATYEQYF.

This clonotype has more than one count but fewer than ten. The chain recombines TRBV20-1 with TRBJ2-1, with D hard to call. Trimming stripped 1 base from V and 6 bases from J, with 7 bases between. The germline CDR1 and CDR2 sequences are DFQATT and SNEGSKA (reference sequence). The CDR3 runs 12 residues. DNA of the CDR3: TGCAGTGCTAGAGCCGCTGGCAATGAGCAGTTCTTC. Its protein is CSARAAGNEQFF.

A few counts support this clonotype. The chain uses TRBV5-6 and TRBJ2-3; 7 nucleotides match TRBD1. Germline V gene lookup returns CDR1 SGHDT and CDR2 YYEEEE. The CDR3 consists of 14 residues. After removal of 3 bases from V and 1 base from J, the junction contained 2 bases not matched to a gene. The CDR3 DNA reads as TGTGCCAGCAGCTGGGGGACAGGCACAGATACGCAGTATTTT. This encodes CASSWGTGTDTQYF.

This clonotype was counted only a few times. The chain employs TRBV11-3 and TRBJ2-2; D might be TRBD1 (6 bases). Trimming stripped 5 bases from V and 1 base from J, with 8 bases between. The CDR3 spans 14 residues. Germline values: CDR1 SGHNT, CDR2 YENEEA. The CDR3 bases are TGTGCCAGCAGCCAGACAGGGAACACCGGGGAGCTGTTTTTT. Protein product: CASSQTGNTGELFF.

The rearrangement uses TRBV23-1 and TRBJ1-2; D might be TRBD1 (5 bases). TRBV23-1 is noted as an ORF with a role that remains uncertain. The CDR3 is 15 residues long. With 7 bases removed from V and 3 bases from J, the gap between germline ends came to 18 bases. CDR3 region: CASKRDGPDYYGYTF. CDR3 coding DNA: TGCGCCAGCAAACGGGACGGACCGGATTACTATGGCTACACCTTC.

In its sample, this clonotype was seen many times. The chain couples TRBV10-3 to TRBJ1-3; the match to TRBD1 covers 7 bases. The CDR3 contains 14 residues. The germline V gene encodes CDR1 ENHRY and CDR2 SYGVKD. The V gene end was trimmed by 5 bases and the J gene end by 2 bases; junction bases not matched to a gene: 3. The CDR3 DNA follows: TGTGCCATCAGTTCCGGACAGGCTGGAAACACCATATATTTT. This translates into CAISSGQAGNTIYF.

V is TRBV10-3 and J is TRBJ2-3; TRBD1 matches at 11 bases. Germline V gene data show CDR1 as ENHRY and CDR2 as SYGVKD. The V and J ends lost 4 bases and 4 bases, in that order; junction bases with no gene match: 4. There are 15 residues in the CDR3. The CDR3 DNA reads as TGTGCCATCAGTGGCTGGACAGGGGGCTCAGATACGCAGTATTTT. It encodes CAISGWTGGSDTQYF.

This rearrangement joins TRBV12-3 or TRBV12-4 to TRBJ1-2; the D is unclear. The CDR3 sequence is 13 residues long. Trimming took off 5 bases at V and 8 bases at J, with 15 bases between the two ends. CDR3 amino acids: CASSINRASGYTF. CDR3 nucleotides: TGTGCCAGCAGTATTAATAGAGCGAGCGGCTACACCTTC.

A few counts support this clonotype. The chain carries TRBV25-1 and TRBJ2-4, with 7 bases fitting TRBD2. V dropped 1 base and J dropped 4; count of bases not matched to a gene: 7. The CDR3 loop spans 16 amino acids. The germline V gene has CDR1 MGHDK and CDR2 SYGVNS. CDR3 region: CASSEWEGERKNIQYF. In DNA form, the CDR3 reads TGTGCCAGCAGTGAATGGGAGGGAGAACGGAAAAACATTCAGTACTTC. Full variable domain (missing parts from reference TRBV25-1 and TRBJ2-4): EADIYQTPRYLVIGTGKKITLECSQTMGHDKMYWYQQDPGMELHLIHYSYGVNSTEKGDLSSESTVSRIRTEHFPLTLESARPSHTSQYLCASSEWEGERKNIQYFGAGTRLSVL.

This clonotype appeared a few times. The rearrangement links TRBV7-2 to TRBJ2-5; the D gene is possibly TRBD2 (6 bases). Germline lookup yields CDR1 SGHTA and CDR2 FQGNSA. Trimming removed 7 bases from V and 4 bases from J, with 13 bases in between. This CDR3 spans 13 amino acids. This CDR3 reads CASIPLGGETQYF. Here the CDR3 DNA reads TGTGCCAGCATCCCCCTCGGGGGAGAGACCCAGTACTTC.

This clonotype was detected a few times. The chain uses TRBV10-3 and TRBJ2-1; the match to TRBD2 covers 10 bases. The junction had 4 bases not matched to a gene; V was cut back by 0 bases and J by 2 bases. Germline CDR1 reads ENHRY; CDR2 reads SYGVKD. This CDR3 has 17 amino acids. CDR3 sequence: CAISESSSGSPYNEQFF. CDR3 bases: TGTGCCATCAGTGAGTCGTCTAGCGGGAGCCCCTACAATGAGCAGTTCTTC.

This clonotype turned up a few times. The CDR3 DNA is TGCGCCAGCAGCATAGGCCCCGAGGAGACCCAGTACTTC. Translation: CASSIGPEETQYF. V is TRBV5-1 and J is TRBJ2-5; no definite D call. Trimming removed 4 bases at V and 5 bases at J, with 12 bases between. The CDR3 is 13 residues long. Germline CDR1 is SGHRS and CDR2 is YFSETQ.

The V call is TRBV11-2, the J call TRBJ1-2; D might be TRBD1 (6 bases). V lost 2 bases and J lost 6, with 16 bases in between. Germline lookup yields CDR1 SGHAT and CDR2 FQNNGV. The CDR3 is 15 amino acids. For the CDR3, the DNA is TGTGCCAGCAGCTTATGGGGGCAAAGGAACGATGGCTACACCTTC. It encodes CASSLWGQRNDGYTF.

The gene calls are TRBV11-3 and TRBJ2-3, with a tentative D call TRBD2 (5 bases). V gave up 4 bases and J gave up 2 bases, with 16 bases separating them. In germline, CDR1 is SGHNT, CDR2 YENEEA. The CDR3 sequence is 16 residues long. CDR3 amino acids: CASSSRTGLNTDTQYF. CDR3 DNA: TGTGCCAGCAGCTCAAGGACTGGCCTCAACACAGATACGCAGTATTTT.

This clonotype has ten or more counts. V and J are TRBV7-2 and TRBJ2-1, with D tentatively TRBD2 (6 bases). Between the trimmed V and J ends, which lost 4 bases and 7 bases, there was a span of 14 bases. This CDR3 comprises 14 residues. Looked up from germline, CDR1 is SGHTA and CDR2 is FQGNSA. In DNA form, the CDR3 reads TGTGCCAGCAGCTCGGGACTCGTCGGGAATGAGCAGTTCTTC. Its protein is CASSSGLVGNEQFF.

This clonotype was detected only a few times. The chain joins TRBV20-1 to TRBJ1-3; TRBD1 might be the D (5 bases). Germline CDR1 is DFQATT and CDR2 is SNEGSKA (reference sequence). The CDR3 sequence is 15 residues long. In DNA form, the CDR3 reads TGCAGCGCAGCACGGGGCCATACCTCTGGAAACACCATATATTTT. It specifies CSAARGHTSGNTIYF.

This clonotype has at least ten counts. The chain uses TRBV5-1 and TRBJ2-2; D perhaps matches TRBD2 (6 bases). Trimming cost V 0 bases and J 4 bases, with 10 bases left between them. The germline gives CDR1 SGHRS, CDR2 YFSETQ. This CDR3 comprises 15 residues. CDR3 nucleotides: TGCGCCAGCAGCTTGGCGGCGGGGAGCACCGGGGAGCTGTTTTTT. Translation: CASSLAAGSTGELFF.

The chain combines TRBV29-1 with TRBJ1-2; 7 nucleotides match TRBD1. Germline V lookup: CDR1 SQVTM, CDR2 ANQGSEA. CDR3 length: 13 residues. Trimming cost V 4 bases and J 7 bases; bases outside gene matches: 9. The CDR3 DNA reads as TGCAGCGTTGGAGAGGGGGCGACGGGTGGCTACACCTTC. Protein product: CSVGEGATGGYTF.